What follows are 28 T cell receptor beta chains derived from one specimen sequenced in a study of CD8 T cells in ankylosing spondylitis. Each CDR3 protein is one row after TCRdb ran MiXCR on the 5' RACE reads. Among nearly 350,000 distinct CDR3 sequences listed, roughly 14% were seen once. The sample comprised blood, either unsorted or a sorted T cell fraction (not recorded which). The receptors originated from a male donor with ankylosing spondylitis or in good health (not recorded which).

The chain joins TRBV20-1 to TRBJ2-7, with D hard to call. V was shortened by 1 base and J by 2 bases, with 15 bases between the two germline ends. Germline V gives CDR1 DFQATT, CDR2 SNEGSKA (reference sequence). This CDR3 region has 15 residues. The CDR3 region has the DNA TGCAGTGCTAGAGCTCCCCAGGATAACCCCTACGAGCAGTACTTC. Its translation: CSARAPQDNPYEQYF.

This clonotype was recorded a few times. This rearrangement joins TRBV15 to TRBJ2-3; 14 nucleotides match TRBD2. V lost 2 bases and J lost 6; bases outside the gene matches: 7. This CDR3 is 17 amino acids long. Looked up from germline, CDR1 is LNHNV and CDR2 is YYDKDF (reference sequence). The CDR3 DNA reads TGTGCCACCAGCAGATACGGACTAGCGGGGGGCCTGGATACGCAGTATTTT. It yields the protein CATSRYGLAGGLDTQYF.

The chain is built from TRBV20-1 and TRBJ2-1, with a tentative D call TRBD1 (5 bases). The CDR3 has 14 amino acids. Trimming cost V 3 bases and J 5 bases, with 14 bases left between them. Germline values: CDR1 DFQATT, CDR2 SNEGSKA (reference sequence). CDR3 sequence reads: CSASDSPIHNEQFF. CDR3 nucleotides: TGCAGTGCTAGTGACAGCCCGATCCACAATGAGCAGTTCTTC.

The chain carries TRBV10-2 and TRBJ1-1, with D possibly matching TRBD1 (6 bases). The V gene lost 8 bases and the J gene lost 7 bases, with 14 bases spanning the gap. Germline CDR1 reads WSHSY; CDR2 reads SAAADI. The CDR3 sequence is 12 residues long. CDR3 residues: CASLRGAGEAFF. DNA for the CDR3: TGCGCCAGCCTACGGGGGGCCGGTGAAGCTTTCTTT.

This clonotype has at least ten counts. This chain links TRBV12-3 or TRBV12-4 with TRBJ2-2; perhaps TRBD2 as D (5 bases). Between the trimmed V and J ends, which lost 6 bases and 6 bases, there was a span of 11 bases. The CDR3 sequence is 13 residues long. For the CDR3, the DNA is TGTGCCAGCAGCTTGGCCGGGGCCGGGGAGCTGTTTTTT. This encodes CASSLAGAGELFF.

This chain links TRBV6-1 with TRBJ1-5; TRBD1 matches 8 bases. Per germline, CDR1 MNHNS and CDR2 SASEGT. V lost 7 bases to trimming and J lost 0 bases; unmatched junction nucleotides: 8. The CDR3 is 16 amino acids. The CDR3 loop reads CASKNVQGVSNQPQHF. CDR3 sequence (DNA): TGTGCCAGCAAGAACGTACAGGGGGTTAGCAATCAGCCCCAGCATTTT.

This clonotype was seen a handful of times. The chain recombines TRBV7-8 with TRBJ2-3; 9 nucleotides align to TRBD2. Germline CDR1 and CDR2: SGHVS and FQNEAQ. The length of the CDR3 is 16 residues. V lost 1 base to trimming and J lost 10 bases; unmatched junction nucleotides: 12. The CDR3 DNA sequence: TGTGCCAGCAGCTTAGTGGAGGTAGCGGGAGAGGCGGCGCAGTATTTT. Its translation: CASSLVEVAGEAAQYF.

There are many counts of this clonotype. The V and J genes are TRBV24-1 and TRBJ1-2, with D maybe TRBD1 (6 bases). Trimming left V 11 bases short and J 4 bases short, with 10 bases between. Germline CDR1 reads KGHDR; CDR2 reads SFDVKD. This CDR3 has 11 residues. CDR3 protein: CAISDSYGYTF. CDR3 in DNA: TGTGCCATCTCGGACAGCTATGGCTACACCTTC.

The genes are TRBV20-1 and TRBJ2-1; D is unclear. This CDR3 spans 14 amino acids. Between the trimmed V and J ends, which lost 1 base and 3 bases, there was a span of 10 bases. CDR1 is DFQATT and CDR2 is SNEGSKA in the germline V gene (reference sequence). The CDR3 region has the DNA TGCAGTGCTAGAGTACTCGCTAACTACAATGAGCAGTTCTTC. Translation gives CSARVLANYNEQFF.

The CDR3 DNA sequence: TGCGCCAGCAGCCAACTTCCAGGGTTTAGCGGGGGCCAGTCCTACAATGAGCAGTTCTTC. Translated: CASSQLPGFSGGQSYNEQFF. The genes are TRBV4-1 and TRBJ2-1, with 9 positions matching TRBD2. V lost 2 bases and J lost 1; bases outside the gene matches: 15. The CDR3 consists of 20 residues. Germline CDR1 and CDR2: MGHRA and YSYEKL.

The CDR3 here is CAISPAYEQYF. The CDR3 DNA reads as TGTGCCATCAGCCCTGCCTACGAGCAGTACTTC. The gene calls are TRBV10-3 and TRBJ2-7; D gene unclear. Germline CDR1 reads ENHRY; CDR2 reads SYGVKD. V lost 6 bases to trimming and J lost 2 bases, with 5 bases between them. The CDR3 is 11 residues long.

The chain is built from TRBV2 and TRBJ2-5; 8 bases fit TRBD2. The germline V gene encodes CDR1 SNHLY and CDR2 FYNNEI. The CDR3 is 14 amino acids. J was trimmed by 5 bases and V by 2 bases; bases with no gene match: 4. The CDR3 spells CASSERTSRETQYF. The CDR3 DNA reads TGTGCCAGCAGTGAACGGACTAGCAGGGAGACCCAGTACTTC.

V usage is TRBV3-1 and J usage is TRBJ1-3, with D possibly being TRBD1 (5 bases). Deletions cut 1 base from V and 4 bases from J, with 5 bases between. The CDR3 consists of 13 residues. The V gene's germline CDR1 is LGHDT and CDR2 YNNKEL (reference sequence). In nucleotides, the CDR3 is TGTGCCAGCAGCCAAGGGGGGGGAAACACCATATATTTT. It encodes CASSQGGGNTIYF.

In this sample, this clonotype turned up many times. The V call is TRBV12-3 or TRBV12-4, the J call TRBJ1-5; D gene uncertain. V dropped 5 bases and J dropped 1 base, with 6 bases sitting between them. The CDR3 sequence is 13 residues long. CDR3 bases: TGTGCCAGCAGTGTGGCGAGCAATCAGCCCCAGCATTTT. This gives the protein CASSVASNQPQHF.

To note about this clonotype: The CDR3 end shows no conserved phenylalanine or tryptophan, and so a read error is likely. The rearrangement uses TRBV29-1 and TRBJ2-7; maybe TRBD2 (5 bases). CDR3 length: 10 residues. CDR1 and CDR2 from the germline V gene are SQVTM and ANQGSEA. V lost 6 bases and J 6 bases, leaving 9 bases between the germline ends. CDR3 sequence (DNA): TGCAGCGTCGGGGAGACCGAGCAGTACTCC. It is translated as CSVGETEQYS.

The CDR3 reads CASSSQRNEQFF. The CDR3 DNA reads TGTGCCAGCAGCTCTCAGCGCAATGAGCAGTTCTTC. The chain recombines TRBV7-2 with TRBJ2-1, with D hard to call. Trimming took off 4 bases at V and 6 bases at J, with 7 bases between the two ends. CDR1 is SGHTA, CDR2 FQGNSA, per germline. The CDR3 length is 12 residues. Variable domain in full (rest from reference TRBV7-2 and TRBJ2-1): GAGVSQSPSNKVTEKGKDVELRCDPISGHTALYWYRQSLGQGLEFLIYFQGNSAPDKSGLPSDRFSAERTGGSVSTLTIQRTQQEDSAVYLCASSSQRNEQFFGPGTRLTVL.

The chain has TRBV6-2 or TRBV6-3 and TRBJ2-7; 10 nucleotides align to TRBD1. The ends lost 5 bases at V and 4 bases at J; junction bases unmatched: 23. Germline V gives CDR1 MNHEY, CDR2 SVGEGT. This CDR3 contains 20 residues. The CDR3: CASSPPLSRTGGSRSYEQYF. CDR3 bases: TGTGCCAGCAGTCCTCCGCTATCCCGGACAGGGGGGAGCAGAAGTTACGAGCAGTACTTC.

Here the CDR3 reads CASHHGQGAYNEQFF. CDR3 DNA sequence: TGTGCCAGCCATCACGGCCAGGGGGCTTACAATGAGCAGTTCTTC. This chain uses TRBV6-1 with TRBJ2-1; 8 nucleotides line up with TRBD1. The germline V gene encodes CDR1 MNHNS and CDR2 SASEGT. The CDR3 spans 15 residues. V trimming: 8 bases; J trimming: 4 bases; junction bases outside the gene matches: 10.

This clonotype came up many times. The J gene is TRBJ2-7, the V gene TRBV5-1; 8 bases align to TRBD1. Germline V gene data show CDR1 as SGHRS and CDR2 as YFSETQ. The CDR3 has 13 residues. After removal of 3 bases from V and 3 bases from J, the junction contained 2 bases not matched to a gene. The CDR3 sequence is CASSSTGDYEQYF. CDR3 bases: TGCGCCAGCAGCTCGACAGGGGACTACGAGCAGTACTTC.

The chain joins TRBV27 to TRBJ1-1; D ambiguous. Germline-derived CDR1 and CDR2 are MNHEY and SMNVEV (reference sequence). The V gene lost 8 bases and the J gene lost 1 base, with 8 bases spanning the gap. CDR3 length equals 12 residues. DNA of the CDR3: TGTGCCAGCGGATGGTCGAACACTGAAGCTTTCTTT. It encodes CASGWSNTEAFF.

The chain couples TRBV5-6 to TRBJ2-3; the D gene is possibly TRBD2 (6 bases). Germline assignment: CDR1 SGHDT and CDR2 YYEEEE. CDR3 length: 16 residues. Trimming left V 0 bases short and J 0 bases short, with 11 bases between. This chain's CDR3 is CASSLGGVTSTDTQYF. The DNA of the CDR3 is TGTGCCAGCAGCTTGGGGGGGGTAACTAGCACAGATACGCAGTATTTT.

Many counts were recorded for this clonotype. The chain combines TRBV27 with TRBJ2-3; 11 bases are a match to TRBD2. Germline CDR1 and CDR2: MNHEY and SMNVEV (reference sequence). The trim removed 5 bases at V and 2 bases at J, leaving 9 bases unmatched. The CDR3 extends over 17 amino acids. In DNA form, the CDR3 reads TGTGCCAGCAGTAAACCTGGGACTAGCGGATACACAGATACGCAGTATTTT. Translated, it gives CASSKPGTSGYTDTQYF.

The chain combines TRBV9 with TRBJ1-2; no firm D call. This CDR3 contains 14 residues. V lost 0 bases, J lost 0 bases, and 6 bases lay in between. The V gene's germline CDR1 is SGDLS and CDR2 YYNGEE. CDR3 sequence: CASSVASSNYGYTF. CDR3 nucleotide sequence: TGTGCCAGCAGCGTAGCGTCGTCTAACTATGGCTACACCTTC.

At least ten counts were recorded for this clonotype. This rearrangement joins TRBV5-1 to TRBJ2-3; tentatively, D is TRBD1 (6 bases). This CDR3 is built from 15 residues. The V end lost 4 bases, the J end lost 2 bases, and 14 bases lay between the germline ends. Germline V CDR1 and CDR2: SGHRS, YFSETQ. Here the CDR3 reads CASSESGQSTDTQYF. The CDR3 DNA sequence: TGCGCCAGCAGCGAATCAGGACAGTCCACAGATACGCAGTATTTT.

In its sample, this clonotype was seen many times. At one end, the junction sequence differs from germline, possibly due to a read error. The chain couples TRBV18 to TRBJ2-7, with D possibly TRBD1 on 6 matching bases. The germline gives CDR1 KGHSH, CDR2 LQKENI. This CDR3 has 12 amino acids. Here the CDR3 reads CASSPTGYEQYF. The CDR3 DNA reads TGCGCCAGCAGCCCGACAGGATACGAGCAGTACTTC.

This clonotype appeared a few times. The rearrangement joins TRBV10-3 to TRBJ2-3; 11 bases are a match to TRBD2. The germline V gene encodes CDR1 ENHRY and CDR2 SYGVKD. There are 15 residues in the CDR3. V trimming: 6 bases; J trimming: 5 bases; junction bases outside the gene matches: 7. The CDR3 region has the DNA TGTGCCATCAGACTAGCGGGGGCACGGAGAGATACGCAGTATTTT. Protein: CAIRLAGARRDTQYF.

This clonotype was seen a handful of times. V gene TRBV5-6 combines with J gene TRBJ1-2; D is unresolved. The CDR3 spans 12 residues. The V and J ends lost 0 bases and 7 bases respectively, with 7 bases between them. CDR1 and CDR2 (germline): SGHDT, YYEEEE. The CDR3, as DNA: TGTGCCAGCAGCTTGGACCCTATTGGCTACACCTTC. Its protein product is CASSLDPIGYTF.

This clonotype has ten or more counts. The chain has TRBV3-1 and TRBJ2-2, with unresolved D. The CDR3 consists of 15 residues. Germline CDR1 reads LGHDT; CDR2 reads YNNKEL (reference sequence). V shed 1 base and J shed 1 base, with 7 bases lying between them. The CDR3 DNA reads as TGTGCCAGCAGCCAAGGCCCCAGGAACACCGGGGAGCTGTTTTTT. Protein: CASSQGPRNTGELFF.